A single sample gave rise to the 18 T cell receptor beta chains below, sequenced in a study of blood T cells in healthy people across ages. A second about 7 to 11 cycle PCR used barcoded and J-beta primers. One entry per CDR3 protein, called by TCRdb with MiXCR from the 5' RACE reads. The sample holds fewer than 800,000 distinct CDR3 sequences, 25% seen once. In addition, the sample was reused for a study of T cells of mothers and their children.

The source material was blood. These receptors were collected from a boy younger than 18 in good health.

This chain joins TRBV7-2 and TRBJ2-5; D remains unclear. The J call is uncertain, as TRBJ2-7 better fits the DNA end. Germline-derived CDR1 and CDR2 are SGHTA and FQGNSA. The CDR3 spans 13 residues. The CDR3 protein is CASSSQSWYEQYF. The CDR3 DNA reads as TGTGCCAGCAGCTCCCAATCGTGGTACGAGCAGTACTTC.

This clonotype has a handful of counts. V gene TRBV9 combines with J gene TRBJ2-5; tentative D call: TRBD2 (6 bases). The DNA matches TRBJ2-1 better at its end, which makes the J call doubtful. Germline V gives CDR1 SGDLS, CDR2 YYNGEE. The CDR3 has 15 amino acids. CDR3 amino acids: CASSPTSSWYNEQFF. The CDR3 DNA sequence: TGTGCCAGCAGCCCAACTAGCTCGTGGTACAATGAGCAGTTCTTC.

CDR3 sequence (DNA): TGCAAGGGGGACAGCTATACCGGCTACACCTTC. Its protein is CKGDSYTGYTF. J is TRBJ1-2 and V is TRBV20-1, with TRBD1 matching over 7 bases. Germline CDR1 DFQATT, CDR2 SNEGSKA (reference sequence). This CDR3 has 11 amino acids.

This clonotype was counted ten times or more. This rearrangement joins TRBV20-1 to TRBJ2-7; 9 bases map to TRBD1. The CDR3 is 13 residues long. The germline V gene encodes CDR1 DFQATT and CDR2 SNEGSKA (reference sequence). V shed 4 bases, J shed 2 bases, and the junction held 3 bases outside the gene matches. As DNA, the CDR3 is TGCAGTGCTAAGGGACAGGGAACCTACGAGCAGTACTTC. The encoded protein is CSAKGQGTYEQYF.

This clonotype has just a few counts. This rearrangement joins TRBV27 to TRBJ2-1, with D unclear. This CDR3 contains 16 residues. Trimming shortened V by 0 bases and J by 8 bases, and 17 bases separated the two germline ends. Germline V gene lookup returns CDR1 MNHEY and CDR2 SMNVEV (reference sequence). In DNA form, the CDR3 reads TGTGCCAGCAGTTTATCGATGGCCTCTACGAGCGATGAGCAGTTCTTC. Its protein is CASSLSMASTSDEQFF.

The V call is TRBV12-3 or TRBV12-4, the J call TRBJ2-5; D perhaps matches TRBD2 (6 bases). The DNA end favors TRBJ2-1, so the J call may be wrong. The CDR3 runs 13 residues. CDR3 in amino acids: CASSLPPGDEQFF. The CDR3, as DNA: TGTGCCAGCAGCCTACCTCCGGGGGATGAGCAGTTCTTC.

The sample holds a few counts of this clonotype. The genes are TRBV6-2 or TRBV6-3 and TRBJ2-5, with D possibly TRBD1 on 6 matching bases. The end of the DNA aligns better with TRBJ2-7, so the J call may be wrong. There are 14 residues in the CDR3. Germline-derived CDR1 and CDR2 are MNHEY and SVGEGT. CDR3 DNA sequence: TGTGCCAGCAGTTACCCGGACAGCTCCTACGAGCAGTACTTC. As protein: CASSYPDSSYEQYF.

The chain links TRBV3-1 to TRBJ1-5, with 8 bases fitting TRBD1. The CDR3 has 15 residues. The ends lost 4 bases at V and 6 bases at J; junction bases unmatched: 8. In germline, CDR1 is LGHDT, CDR2 YNNKEL (reference sequence). CDR3 residues: CASSRDQGAGQPQHF. The CDR3 region has the DNA TGTGCCAGCAGCCGAGACCAGGGGGCTGGTCAGCCCCAGCATTTT.

CDR3 sequence (DNA): TGTGCCAGCAGCTCACCCGGACAGAACAACGAGCAGTACTTC. It yields the protein CASSSPGQNNEQYF. The chain has TRBV7-2 and TRBJ2-7, with a tentative D call TRBD1 (6 bases). This CDR3 contains 14 residues. Trimming removed 4 bases from V and 5 bases from J, with 15 bases in between. Germline assignment: CDR1 SGHTA and CDR2 FQGNSA.

This clonotype was detected only a few times. The V and J genes are TRBV6-1 and TRBJ2-4; D ambiguous. The CDR3 covers 15 residues. CDR1 and CDR2 from the germline V gene are MNHNS and SASEGT. V was pared by 6 bases and J by 7 bases, with 19 bases between. DNA of the CDR3: TGTGCCAGCAGCCCGGTGGAATCAGGCAGGAACATTCAGTACTTC. It encodes CASSPVESGRNIQYF.

This clonotype was detected a few times. The chain employs TRBV7-9 and TRBJ2-5; 8 nucleotides line up with TRBD2. The end of the DNA is better explained by TRBJ2-7, so the J call may be wrong. CDR3 length: 14 residues. The germline CDR1 and CDR2 sequences are SEHNR and FQNEAQ (reference sequence). CDR3 protein: CASSLSREDYEQYF. CDR3 nucleotide sequence: TGTGCCAGCAGCTTGTCGCGGGAGGACTACGAGCAGTACTTC.

The chain joins TRBV19 to TRBJ2-7; 8 positions match TRBD2. Germline CDR1 and CDR2: LNHDA and SQIVND (reference sequence). The CDR3 covers 15 residues. J was trimmed by 3 bases and V by 5 bases; bases with no gene match: 9. In DNA, the CDR3 is TGTGCCAGTAGTCCCGAAAGCGGGGGAAACTACGAGCAGTACTTC. Protein product: CASSPESGGNYEQYF. Drawing the rest from reference TRBV19 and TRBJ2-7, the complete variable domain is DGGITQSPKYLFRKEGQNVTLSCEQNLNHDAMYWYRQDPGQGLRLIYYSQIVNDFQKGDIAEGYSVSREKKESFPLTVTSAQKNPTAFYLCASSPESGGNYEQYFGPGTRLTVT.

This clonotype has only a few counts. The chain has TRBV4-2 and TRBJ2-1, with D uncertain. Germline values: CDR1 LGHNA, CDR2 YNFKEQ. The CDR3 is made up of 14 amino acids. Trimming left V 4 bases short and J 2 bases short, with 9 bases between. In DNA, the CDR3 is TGTGCCAGCAGCCCCCCTTCGACCTACAATGAGCAGTTCTTC. Its translation: CASSPPSTYNEQFF.

V gene TRBV6-1 combines with J gene TRBJ1-2, with no clear D. Deletions cut 0 bases from V and 4 bases from J, with 6 bases between. This CDR3 contains 13 residues. CDR1 and CDR2 from the germline V gene are MNHNS and SASEGT. The CDR3 region is CASSEAGVYGYTF. Written as DNA, the CDR3 is TGTGCCAGCAGTGAAGCCGGGGTCTATGGCTACACCTTC.

This clonotype came up a few times. The rearrangement joins TRBV5-8 to TRBJ2-2; D perhaps matches TRBD1 (6 bases). With 1 base removed from V and 7 bases from J, the gap between germline ends came to 17 bases. The CDR3 is made up of 16 amino acids. Germline values: CDR1 SGHTS, CDR2 YDEGEE. This CDR3 is CASSLMQGLMVGELFF. The CDR3 DNA reads TGTGCCAGCAGCTTGATGCAGGGGTTAATGGTCGGGGAGCTGTTTTTT.

This clonotype was recorded at least ten times. V usage is TRBV29-1 and J usage is TRBJ2-7, with a tentative D call TRBD2 (5 bases). The length of the CDR3 is 14 residues. Germline loops: CDR1 SQVTM, CDR2 ANQGSEA. Trimming cost V 3 bases and J 2 bases, with 14 bases left between them. CDR3 sequence (DNA): TGCAGCGTTGATTCGGGGTTTGGAACCTACGAGCAGTACTTC. It specifies CSVDSGFGTYEQYF.

The chain combines TRBV20-1 with TRBJ2-5; possible D gene TRBD1, 6 bases. Germline assignment: CDR1 DFQATT and CDR2 SNEGSKA (reference sequence). The V gene lost 1 base and the J gene lost 1 base, with 7 bases spanning the gap. CDR3 length: 13 amino acids. CDR3 residues: CSARGTAQETQYF. In DNA, the CDR3 is TGCAGTGCTAGAGGGACAGCCCAAGAGACCCAGTACTTC.

The DNA for the CDR3 is TGTGCCATCTCTGCGGGAGAGGGCAATGAGCAGTTCTTC. It is translated as CAISAGEGNEQFF. The chain is built from TRBV10-3 and TRBJ2-5; 7 nucleotides line up with TRBD2. The end of the DNA fits TRBJ2-1 better, so the J call may be wrong. Germline lookup yields CDR1 ENHRY and CDR2 SYGVKD. This CDR3 is 13 amino acids long.